The clone carrying this T cell receptor (beta chain) has a count of ten or more. Its antigen is currently unknown. This sample is drawn from a study of blood T cells in healthy people across ages. A second PCR of about 6 to 11 cycles used a sample-barcoded 5' primer and a J-beta primer mix. TCRdb fed the 5' RACE reads into MiXCR, producing one record per CDR3 protein. This table has hundreds of thousands of distinct CDR3 sequences, under 35% appearing once. General observations from the study: Long-lived and aged donors differed, with more naive CD4+ cells and higher diversity in the long-lived. Per-million-T-cell TCR beta diversity fell roughly linearly with age.

This CDR3 is 14 amino acids long. V lost 5 bases, J lost 3 bases, and 10 bases lay in between. Germline CDR1 and CDR2: SGHTA and FQGNSA. This receptor was obtained from a woman aged 80 or over in good health. Material: blood. The V call is TRBV7-2, the J call TRBJ1-4, with D possibly being TRBD1 (5 bases). The CDR3 region has the DNA TGTGCCAGCAGCGTAAGGGGTTCTAATGAAAAACTGTTTTTT. This translates into CASSVRGSNEKLFF.